A single sample gave rise to the 6 T cell receptor beta chains below, sequenced in a study of a mutant IDH1 vaccine in newly diagnosed glioma. As to time point: week 23, last vaccination. Vaccination used 300 ug of mutant IDH1 20-mer peptide per dose, with topical imiquimod. Their cognate antigens are unknown. Here immunoSEQ multiplex PCR was the method, and the copy in TCRdb shows in-frame clones only, minus some. The repertoire has tens of thousands of clones, 80% of them found once; the top ten carry 5% to 8%. The sequencing used PBMCs, collected from a glioma patient whose treatment included an IDH1 peptide vaccine. These receptors all come from a man in his forties with glioma.

The rearrangement joins TRBV5-4 to TRBJ2-7; no definite D call. Per germline, CDR1 SGHNT and CDR2 YYREEE (reference sequence). This CDR3 comprises 14 residues. V was shortened by 0 bases and J by 3 bases, with 10 bases between the two germline ends. CDR3 coding DNA: TGTGCCAGCAGCTTGGGGCGGCAGGTCTACGAGCAGTACTTC. Translated, it gives CASSLGRQVYEQYF. The full variable domain, completed using reference TRBV5-4 and TRBJ2-7, is ETGVTQSPTHLIKTRGQQVTLRCSSQSGHNTVSWYQQALGQGPQFIFQYYREEENGRGNFPPRFSGLQFPNYSSELNVNALELDDSALYLCASSLGRQVYEQYFGPGTRLTVT.

The chain recombines TRBV10-3 with TRBJ1-1, with D maybe TRBD1 (6 bases). V was clipped by 10 bases and J by 4 bases, with 16 bases between them. This CDR3 is 13 amino acids long. Germline V gene data show CDR1 as ENHRY and CDR2 as SYGVKD. In DNA form, the CDR3 reads TGTGCCACTCAGGACAGATTGGGCACTGAAGCTTTCTTT. It yields the protein CATQDRLGTEAFF.

The J gene is TRBJ2-4, the V gene TRBV5-1; 7 bases match TRBD2. CDR3 length: 14 amino acids. V lost 0 bases and J lost 6; bases outside the gene matches: 3. Germline CDR1 is SGHRS and CDR2 is YFSETQ. The CDR3 sequence: CASSLEWGGNIQYF. DNA for the CDR3: TGCGCCAGCAGCTTGGAGTGGGGGGGAAACATTCAGTACTTC.

The J gene is TRBJ2-7, the V gene TRBV18, with D perhaps TRBD1 (5 bases). The CDR3 runs to 13 residues. Germline lookup yields CDR1 KGHSH and CDR2 LQKENI. Trimming left V 3 bases short and J 2 bases short, with 8 bases between. CDR3 amino acids: CASSPSGTYEQYF. CDR3 DNA sequence: TGTGCCAGCTCACCCTCAGGGACCTACGAGCAGTACTTC.

Only one count was recorded for this clone. The chain has TRBV5-6 and TRBJ2-2; tentatively, D is TRBD1 (6 bases). Germline V gene sequence: CDR1 SGHDT, CDR2 YYEEEE. This CDR3 comprises 17 residues. The V end lost 4 bases, the J end lost 2 bases, and 18 bases lay between the germline ends. CDR3 region: CASSLLRGQTNTGELFF. CDR3 in DNA: TGTGCCAGCAGCCTGTTGCGTGGACAGACCAACACCGGGGAGCTGTTTTTT.

V gene TRBV5-1 combines with J gene TRBJ2-1; 9 nucleotides line up with TRBD1. The CDR3 loop spans 18 amino acids. Germline CDR1 reads SGHRS; CDR2 reads YFSETQ. With 1 base clipped from V and 4 bases from J, the junction kept 12 bases outside the gene matches. CDR3 DNA: TGCGCCAGCAGCTTGCAACAGGGGGCAATCGGTGGGTACAATGAGCAGTTCTTC. Its protein is CASSLQQGAIGGYNEQFF.